This is a list of T cell receptor beta chains from one sample in a study of T cell clones after liver transplantation. Using immunoSEQ multiplex PCR, the repertoire was profiled, and TCRdb retains in-frame clones only, with some absent. The sample records 20,000 to 25,000 clones, roughly 69% being singletons. Sequencing used CD4+ T cells from blood, obtained before liver transplant. These receptors were obtained from a human donor who received a liver transplant. Both conserved end residues are trimmed from each CDR3. Each record gives: J gene, V gene, CDR3 protein.

TRBJ1-2	TRBV12-5	ASAPEAGGSYGYT
TRBJ1-2	TRBV6-6	ASRPPGQGGYGYT
TRBJ1-4	TRBV28	ASSLPQGSEKLF
TRBJ1-2	TRBV7-2	ASSSQGSGGYT
TRBJ1-4	TRBV12-1	ASSRSVASNEKLF
TRBJ2-2	TRBV7-9	ASSLVRGTNTGELF
TRBJ2-3	TRBV30	AWSPPQTSTPQY
TRBJ1-6	TRBV6-6	ASSYFGGDNSPLH
TRBJ2-2	TRBV6-5	ASSTRTDTGELF
TRBJ1-1	TRBV11-2	ASSSGSRGGNTEAF
TRBJ2-2	TRBV6-6	ASRHKGQVCGELF
TRBJ1-1	TRBV28	ASSLRGEAF
TRBJ1-1	TRBV28	ASNTGEVEAF
TRBJ2-5	TRBV27	ASSGPGRETQY
TRBJ2-1	TRBV13	ASSSTTVRNEQF
TRBJ1-1	TRBV10-3	AISERVGNTEAF
TRBJ2-4	TRBV7-2	ASTGIPDIQY
TRBJ1-4	TRBV19	ASSSEANEKLF
TRBJ2-5	TRBV11-3	ASSLDPGGQTQY
TRBJ2-1	TRBV5-1	ASSPGGADGNEQF
TRBJ1-1	TRBV11-2	ASSLMNTEAF
TRBJ1-1	TRBV15	ATSREGLNTEAF
TRBJ1-1	TRBV29-1	SAGFGGRTEAF
TRBJ2-5	TRBV4-1	ASSQIEQETQY
TRBJ2-5	TRBV6-1	ASSLGGLETQY
TRBJ1-1	TRBV29-1	SVGMDTEAF
TRBJ1-2	TRBV19	ASRVVSGGYT
TRBJ1-1	TRBV7-8	ASSHDGGMNTEAF
TRBJ2-5	TRBV2	ASSLQETQY
TRBJ2-1	TRBV5-1	ASRSGLAGVYEQF
TRBJ2-3	TRBV25-1	ASRLTESTDTQY
TRBJ2-6	TRBV19	ASGESGANVLT
TRBJ2-1	TRBV5-6	ASSMETGSYNEQF
TRBJ1-3	TRBV4-1	ASSQGETRGNTIY
TRBJ2-1	TRBV5-8	ASNAMGEQF
TRBJ1-5	TRBV6-5	ASSKTGVGSPQH
TRBJ2-2	TRBV6-1	ASSEVRRNTGELF
TRBJ1-2	TRBV19	ASSIGVGTFSSYGYT
TRBJ2-1	TRBV20-1	SASQENEQF